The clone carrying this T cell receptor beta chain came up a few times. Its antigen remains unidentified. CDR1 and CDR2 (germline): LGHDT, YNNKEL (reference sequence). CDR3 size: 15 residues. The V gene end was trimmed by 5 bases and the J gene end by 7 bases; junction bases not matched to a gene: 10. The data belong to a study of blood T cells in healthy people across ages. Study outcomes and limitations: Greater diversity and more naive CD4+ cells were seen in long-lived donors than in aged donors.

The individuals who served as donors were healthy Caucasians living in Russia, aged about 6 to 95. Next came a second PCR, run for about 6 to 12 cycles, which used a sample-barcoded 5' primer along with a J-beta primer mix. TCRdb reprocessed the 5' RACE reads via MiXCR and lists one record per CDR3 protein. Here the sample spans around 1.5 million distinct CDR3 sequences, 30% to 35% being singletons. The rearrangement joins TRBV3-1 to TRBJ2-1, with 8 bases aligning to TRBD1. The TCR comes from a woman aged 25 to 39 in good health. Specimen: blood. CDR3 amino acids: CASSVILQGGNEQFF. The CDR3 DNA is TGTGCCAGCAGCGTAATCCTACAGGGGGGAAATGAGCAGTTCTTC.